The 3 T cell receptor beta chains below all came from one sample that was sequenced in a study of T-cell memory formation after mild COVID-19. TCRdb itself ran the 5' RACE reads through MiXCR, one entry per CDR3 protein. The repertoire has 550,000 to 600,000 distinct CDR3 sequences, roughly 17% of them found once; the top ten carry about 8.1%. Sequencing was performed on PBMCs or a T cell subset sorted from them (not recorded which). The receptors come from an adult woman who had mild COVID-19 (a few samples of this study predate the infection). Cell type and time point are not known.

This clonotype turned up a few times. The chain joins TRBV6-5 to TRBJ2-3; the match to TRBD2 covers 14 bases. With V trimmed by 6 bases and J by 2 bases, 7 bases remained unmatched. The CDR3 has 17 residues. The V gene's germline CDR1 is MNHEY and CDR2 SVGAGI. The CDR3 loop reads CASSQRTSGRPTDTQYF. The CDR3 DNA follows: TGTGCCAGCAGCCAAAGGACTAGCGGGAGGCCCACAGATACGCAGTATTTT.

This clonotype was picked up a small number of times. CDR3 sequence (DNA): TGTGCCAGTAGTGTAATGGGCGGACGAGGGCGAAACTATGGCTACACCTTC. Amino acid sequence: CASSVMGGRGRNYGYTF. The chain has TRBV19 and TRBJ1-2, with D unresolved. V was clipped by 5 bases and J by 2 bases, with 21 bases between them. From germline, CDR1 is LNHDA and CDR2 SQIVND (reference sequence). The CDR3 runs 17 residues.

Only a few counts were recorded for this clonotype. V usage is TRBV7-9 and J usage is TRBJ1-4; D is unclear. The CDR3 sequence is 13 residues long. V shed 7 bases and J shed 7 bases, with 13 bases lying between them. CDR1 and CDR2 from the germline V gene are SEHNR and FQNEAQ (reference sequence). The CDR3 coding sequence is TGTGCCAGCACCCGTTCCGGAGGTGAAAAACTGTTTTTT. It yields the protein CASTRSGGEKLFF.